This T cell receptor beta chain was recorded in a study of PD-L1 blockade in urothelial cancer. V lost 6 bases, J lost 1 base, and 16 bases stayed unmatched. The germline V gene has CDR1 LNHDA and CDR2 SQIVND (reference sequence). There are 19 residues in the CDR3. Time point: pretreatment peripheral blood. Enrolled patients showed locally advanced or metastatic urothelial carcinoma. The assay was immunoSEQ multiplex PCR, and TCRdb's table has in-frame clones only and misses some. The data show approximately 45,000 clones, about 81% seen once. This sequence was found in a man over 45 with urothelial cancer. This chain connects TRBV19 to TRBJ1-4; 8 bases are shared with TRBD1. The specimen comprised PBMCs, sampled around atezolizumab (anti-PD-L1) treatment. CDR3 amino acids: CASSPDVPGQVQTNEKLFF. DNA of the CDR3: TGTGCCAGTAGCCCTGACGTCCCGGGACAGGTTCAAACTAATGAAAAACTGTTTTTT.